This T cell receptor beta chain was sequenced during a study of cytomegalovirus exposure and HLA in healthy donors (TCRdb year 2017). Background for the entire study: An earlier analysis of approximately 590 of the donors reported 250 to 350 Gb of sequence data and 100 million to 130 million unique TCR beta sequences from roughly 180 million T cells. Around 320 gigabases of sequencing data and some 85 million unique TCR sequences were included in an early release covering 550 to 800 HLA-typed donors. Of the roughly 400 genotyped donors, approximately 83% fell in the genetic ancestry cluster associated with self-reported Caucasian donors. The study aimed to test whether cataloging public T cell receptors could reveal signatures of past pathogen exposure. The study profiled the T cell repertoires of 550 to 700 subjects by immunosequencing and related them to cytomegalovirus serostatus. Besides the first cohort of roughly 700 subjects, a separate validation cohort made up of roughly 120 different subjects was used. High-throughput TCR immunosequencing, statistical association of individual TCRs with disease status, and machine learning were combined to predict cytomegalovirus infection status. A later analysis re-examined previously published TCR beta repertoires from about 670 donors and added high-resolution HLA genotyping to investigate patterns of TCR occurrence. Rather than using new phenotypic data, the later analysis identified candidate immune exposures from TCR beta sequences and from how often those sequences occurred across donors. In an earlier analysis of several hundred of the donors, high-throughput TCR beta sequencing was used to judge whether each TCR beta V gene segment behaved as functional or pseudogenic. Donor age, sex, ethnicity and CMV serostatus were compiled together with the repertoire data. In a later genetic analysis, genome-wide SNP genotypes for 398 of the 666 donors were used, and that subset was treated as a discovery cohort. All discovery cohort repertoires had been generated using a single sequencing platform. Both class I and class II loci were covered by HLA typing, at four-digit resolution. Typing coverage varied by locus: roughly 629-630 donors for A, B, C, DRB1 and DQB1; approximately 500 for DQA1; some 610 for DPA1; 450 to 480 for DPB1. Four or five DR-DQ haplotypes were treated as single units for association and clustering because of strong linkage in the cohort. Among some 410 genotyped donors of the cohort, an average of about 220,000 unique TCR beta nucleotide sequences was sequenced per donor, of which 15% to 20% were non-productive. Results the study describes overall, beyond this receptor: Some IMGT-functional V segments, including TRBV6-2 and TRBV6-3, could not be distinguished by the 87-base-pair reads and were therefore excluded. Across donors, most TCR sequences were observed very rarely, whereas some public TCRs were present in many individuals. A cluster of highly shared sequence variants was judged likely to represent a technical artifact of the sequencing pipeline. Compared with equally common non-associated chains, HLA-associated TCR beta chains in a later analysis were more clonally expanded and had lower generation probabilities. The authors suggested that the approach could potentially be generalized to other disease states and immunological phenotypes. A few of the identified cytomegalovirus-associated TCR beta chains were confirmed in vitro to be specific for cytomegalovirus antigens. At a false discovery rate of 0.05, a later analysis linked some 18,000 TCR beta sequences to specific HLA alleles. Because HLA typing was missing for some donors at each locus, association tests included only the typed subset. In a later analysis, several top co-occurrence clusters were reported to appear linked to parvovirus B19, influenza, CMV and Epstein-Barr virus. In a later genetic analysis, fewer N-insertions in productive TCRs were reported among donors in an Asian-associated ancestry cluster than the roughly 640-donor mean. Seventeen rarely observed V segments, including chromosome 9 orphons, were excluded from the earlier analysis of some 590 of the donors because counts were too low. When HLA alleles, especially DR and DQ, strongly co-occurred, attributing TCR associations to individual alleles was difficult. A further reported finding was that TCR beta sequences accurately predicted the HLA-A and HLA-B alleles for most subjects in the first cohort. In an earlier analysis of 587 of the donors, most TCR beta V segments appeared in productive rearrangements about 87% or about 30% of the time, broadly matching IMGT annotations. Sequencing depth was assumed to be roughly uniform across donors in the presence/absence analyses, though that assumption may not hold. An association between a missense DCLRE1C variant and V-gene and J-gene trimming of TCR beta chains was found in a later genetic analysis and replicated in an independent cohort. In a later analysis, TCR association rates were found to vary across HLA loci, with the most associated TCRs seen for DRB1 alleles and the fewest for HLA-C alleles. CMV serostatus was the only immune exposure information available for the cohort. The classifier was reported to diagnose cytomegalovirus status with high specificity and sensitivity in both the original and validation cohorts. Only TCR beta chains were sequenced in this cohort, and the absence of alpha or paired-chain data limited detectable features. According to a later analysis, most CMV-associated TCR beta chains appeared to be HLA-restricted, and the HLA associations seemed to be driven largely by CMV exposure. A total of fewer than 200 TCR beta chains were listed by the study as associated with cytomegalovirus. Linkage disequilibrium might explain the correlated functional status among segregating V segments, but an unknown experimental factor could not be excluded.

The cohort was made up of about 670 healthy bone marrow donors. At the time of sampling, all cohort members were nominally healthy, though unrecorded immune exposures were likely present. The donor was CMV seronegative and belonged to the group of roughly 330 seronegative cohort members. Each donor provided a peripheral blood sample, and peripheral blood mononuclear cells were used for TCR beta sequencing. The Qiagen DNeasy Blood Extraction Kit was used to extract genomic DNA from the blood cell samples. V is cut back by 4 bases and J by 6 bases, with 3 bases in the junction unmatched. Taken from cysteine to phenylalanine, the CDR3 has 14 residues. The DNA shown is the 42-base CDR3, in frame from base 1. For CDR1 and CDR2, the germline V gene lists SGDLS and YYNGEE. The method behind the library was the immunoSEQ multiplex PCR assay. The multiplex PCR relied on a mix of 60 forward primers for TCR Vbeta segments and 13 reverse primers for TCR Jbeta segments. The CDR3 region of rearranged TCR beta genes was amplified from genomic DNA by a multiplex PCR assay. Amplified TCR beta libraries were sequenced as 87-base-pair reads on the Illumina HiSeq System. In the original analysis: A later analysis counted approximately 76 million unique TCR beta chains across the 550 to 800 repertoires, and around 9.9 million of these chains were shared by at least two donors. A nearest-neighbor algorithm error-corrected the raw reads and collapsed the reads into unique sequences, merging closely related sequences to remove PCR and sequencing errors. V, D and J gene segments were assigned by aligning CDR3 sequences to IMGT reference sequences. For a sequence to be retained, at least a six-nucleotide match to both a V gene segment and a J gene segment was required. A rearrangement counted as productive if the CDR3 had no stop codons and remained in frame with V and J, and every other rearrangement counted as non-productive. CDR3 was defined according to IMGT convention as the region running from the second conserved V-encoded cysteine to the conserved J-encoded phenylalanine. The earlier analysis of around 640 of the donors excluded sequences that lacked an unambiguous match to a single V gene segment. In an earlier analysis of some 590 of the donors, a V segment was called functional when productive rearrangements were above 56.7%, and segregating when the standard deviation between donors exceeded 5%. A statistical classification framework was built for diagnosing cytomegalovirus status from the catalog of TCR beta chain sequences. In a later analysis, TCR nucleotide sequences were compared against IMGT/GENE-DB human TR gene sequences so that V and J genes could be assigned. A later analysis assigned CDR3 sequences and most-parsimonious VDJ recombination scenarios with the TCRdist pipeline. In a later analysis, each TCR beta chain was defined by its CDR3 amino acid sequence together with its V-gene family, and reads without a unique V-gene family were excluded. In a later analysis, 550 to 650 highly shared, low-generation-probability nucleotide sequences were removed to address suspected cross-contamination and a sequencing artifact. In a later analysis, a clonal expansion index for each public chain was calculated from normalized within-repertoire ranks of inferred template counts. Generation probabilities in a later analysis came from a VDJ recombination model fitted to out-of-frame rearrangements, and those results were checked against IGoR. Hypergeometric tests were used in a later analysis to score TCR-TCR, TCR-HLA and TCR-CMV co-occurrence, with a repertoire-size bias correction applied to the TCR pairs. To estimate false discovery rates, a later analysis permuted the HLA or CMV assignments 20 times. In a later analysis, co-occurring TCRs were grouped using DBSCAN, and TCRdist sequence similarity was added for clustering within HLA-allele-positive subsets. Repertoires with fewer than 30,000 or more than 120,000 public chains were left out of co-occurrence clustering, as were about five repertoires with anomalous nucleotide sharing. TCRdb retrieved this table from immuneACCESS and kept in-frame rearrangements only. Not all clones are present; in checked studies, unresolved V genes account for under half, and no reason is known for the remainder. The V and J calls and the clone size are those of that table, but D and trimming were determined from the DNA. This sample gives some 160,000 clones in total; roughly 80% of them show up just once. Jointly, the top ten make up roughly 3.5% of the sample.

A note on this clone: Its target antigen remains unknown. Base quality data are lacking; no much larger clone is found one base away.

This clonotype originated in a male donor in good health and CMV-seronegative. The rearranged segments are TRBV9 and TRBJ2-7; 14 bases in the middle match TRBD2. Specimen: PBMCs. DNA sequence: TGTGCCAGCAGCCTGGGACTAGCGGGAGCCGAGCAGTACTTC. Its translation is CASSLGLAGAEQYF. The CDR3 plus the reference TRBV9 and TRBJ2-7 genes for the other parts give the full variable domain: DSGVTQTPKHLITATGQRVTLRCSPRSGDLSVYWYQQSLDQGLQFLIQYYNGEERAKGNILERFSAQQFPDLHSELNLSSLELGDSALYFCASSLGLAGAEQYFGPGTRLTVT.